This T cell receptor (beta chain) appears in the sequencing data of a study of T-cell reconstitution after alpha-beta-depleted transplantation in children. This CDR3 has 15 residues. With V trimmed by 5 bases and J by 2 bases, 9 bases remained unmatched. Germline V lookup: CDR1 SGHRS, CDR2 YFSETQ. Preparation of the TCRbeta library involved a method that used unique molecular identifiers. TCRdb processed the PCR reads anew with MiXCR; each CDR3 protein has one entry. The sample has more than 450,000 distinct CDR3 sequences; around 18% are singletons. This clonotype turned up a few times. The clonotype was recovered from a human donor who donated a stem cell graft to a child with acute lymphoblastic leukemia. The gene calls are TRBV5-1 and TRBJ2-7; 8 nucleotides align to TRBD1. The sample here was PBMCs from the stem cell graft donor, taken from the stem cell graft. The CDR3 DNA reads TGCGCCAGCAGTCTATATCGGACAGGGACCTACGAGCAGTACTTC. The encoded protein is CASSLYRTGTYEQYF.